This entry concerns a single T cell receptor beta chain. The target antigen is unknown. The CDR3 is 12 residues long. The V gene's germline CDR1 is SGHNT and CDR2 YENEEA. Trimming left V 5 bases short and J 2 bases short, with 3 bases between. The sample is drawn from a study of T cell responses to AZD1222 COVID-19 vaccine. The overall study: Doses given second, at about 4 or about 12 weeks, were pooled. Study-level points and caveats: Vaccine-related CD4 TCRs covered spike, predominating at 160-218 and 743-854. Recipients of two AZD1222 doses showed rising Spike-specific TCR breadth and depth. Repertoire collection took place solely once the T cell response had peaked.

Sequencing used immunoSEQ multiplex PCR; TCRdb keeps in-frame clones, though not all of them. The sample includes approximately 80,000 clones, around 87% of them seen just once. Material: peripheral blood, obtained on day 0 of AZD1222 vaccination. The chain combines TRBV11-3 with TRBJ2-2; D unclear. The sequence derives from an adult in good health. CDR3: CASSRNTGELFF. For the CDR3, the DNA is TGTGCCAGCAGCCGAAACACCGGGGAGCTGTTTTTT.